The next 22 T cell receptor beta chains were all read from a single sample in a study of T cells in Graves' hyperthyroidism and ophthalmopathy. Template material for amplifying TCR beta CDR3 regions consisted of RNA transcripts. The TCR CDR3 first-round RT-PCR relied on the HTBI primer set. TCRdb re-derived calls from the multiplex PCR reads in MiXCR, one entry per CDR3 protein. The sample includes nearly 750,000 distinct CDR3 sequences, around 40% of them seen just once. The sample was blood. These receptors all stem from a woman between 40 and 55 years old with Graves' hyperthyroidism.

The chain couples TRBV20-1 to TRBJ1-5, with D unclear. Germline CDR1 DFQATT, CDR2 SNEGSKA (reference sequence). This CDR3 region has 8 residues. V shed 0 bases and J shed 12 bases, with 0 bases lying between them. CDR3 amino acids: CSARDQHF. Here the CDR3 DNA reads TGCAGTGCTAGAGACCAGCATTTT.

This clonotype has a single count. The V call is TRBV10-3, the J call TRBJ2-2; 8 bases are shared with TRBD1. Germline trimming cut 6 bases from V and 8 bases from J; bases unmatched to any gene: 5. The germline V gene has CDR1 ENHRY and CDR2 SYGVKD. This CDR3 contains 13 residues. The CDR3 spells CAIRTGENGELFF. The DNA for the CDR3 is TGTGCCATCAGGACAGGGGAAAATGGGGAGCTGTTTTTT.

Comment on this clonotype: One end of the junction does not line up with germline, which may come from a read error. The CDR3 DNA reads TGTGCCAGCAGTCTCGGACAGGTGACAACTATGGGCTACACCTTC. This codes for CASSLGQVTTMGYTF. The chain is built from TRBV10-3 and TRBJ1-2; 7 nucleotides line up with TRBD1. The germline gives CDR1 ENHRY, CDR2 SYGVKD. CDR3 length: 15 residues.

Many counts were recorded for this clonotype. The chain links TRBV13 to TRBJ1-1, with D tentatively TRBD1 (6 bases). Deletions cut 5 bases from V and 3 bases from J, with 10 bases between. The CDR3 is 13 amino acids. The germline V gene encodes CDR1 PRHDT and CDR2 FYEKMQ (reference sequence). CDR3 sequence reads: CASSGGGYTEAFF. CDR3 nucleotide sequence: TGTGCCAGCAGCGGGGGGGGCTACACTGAAGCTTTCTTT.

This clonotype appeared once. V and J are TRBV24-1 and TRBJ1-2, with 9 bases lining up with TRBD1. The CDR3 contains 15 residues. Trimming took 5 bases from V and 5 from J; bases not matched to a gene: 8. Germline CDR1 KGHDR, CDR2 SFDVKD. The CDR3, as DNA: TGTGCCACCAGTGTCGAGGGACAGGGATCATATGGCTACACCTTC. Its protein product is CATSVEGQGSYGYTF.

This clonotype was counted between two and nine times. The V gene is TRBV10-3, the J gene TRBJ2-3; D tentatively fits TRBD1 or TRBD2 (5 bases each). The CDR3 sequence is 13 residues long. Germline V gene data show CDR1 as ENHRY and CDR2 as SYGVKD. V lost 6 bases to trimming and J lost 1 base, with 8 bases between them. DNA of the CDR3: TGTGCCATCAGCGGGGACCGCACAGATACGCAGTATTTT. Protein: CAISGDRTDTQYF.

The chain uses TRBV7-6 and TRBJ2-7, with 11 bases aligning to TRBD1. The CDR3 is 14 residues long. Germline V gives CDR1 SGHVS, CDR2 FNYEAQ. The V segment lost 7 bases and the J segment 3 bases; nucleotides outside the gene matches: 5. For the CDR3, the DNA is TGTGCCAGCACTCTCGGGACAGGGGGCTACGAGCAGTACTTC. Protein product: CASTLGTGGYEQYF.

This clonotype has more than one count but fewer than ten. In nucleotides, the CDR3 is TGTGCCAGCAGTTACGGACGACCCCTGGACGAGACCCAGTACTTC. Its translation is CASSYGRPLDETQYF. V and J are TRBV6-5 and TRBJ2-5; no reliable D call. CDR3 length: 15 residues. The germline CDR1 and CDR2 sequences are MNHEY and SVGAGI. Trimming removed 2 bases at V and 5 bases at J, with 15 bases between.

There are a few counts of this clonotype. V is TRBV29-1 and J is TRBJ1-2; D remains unclear. This CDR3 spans 12 amino acids. Looked up from germline, CDR1 is SQVTM and CDR2 is ANQGSEA. Trimming took 8 bases from V and 8 from J, leaving 18 bases between them. The CDR3 loop reads CSLTSGSEGYTF. Here the CDR3 DNA reads TGCAGCTTAACAAGTGGCTCCGAAGGCTACACCTTC. Drawing the rest from reference TRBV29-1 and TRBJ1-2, the complete variable domain is SAVISQKPSRDICQRGTSLTIQCQVDSQVTMMFWYRQQPGQSLTLIATANQGSEATYESGFVIDKFPISRPNLTFSTLTVSNMSPEDSSIYLCSLTSGSEGYTFGSGTRLTVV.

This clonotype was observed at least ten times. The chain links TRBV7-2 to TRBJ2-7; D call uncertain. V lost 1 base and J lost 7, with 17 bases in between. The CDR3 loop spans 15 amino acids. CDR1 and CDR2 from the germline V gene are SGHTA and FQGNSA. CDR3 in amino acids: CASSLGPPAPREQYF. The CDR3 DNA reads as TGTGCCAGCAGCTTAGGTCCACCTGCCCCTAGGGAGCAGTACTTC. Full variable domain (missing parts from reference TRBV7-2 and TRBJ2-7): GAGVSQSPSNKVTEKGKDVELRCDPISGHTALYWYRQSLGQGLEFLIYFQGNSAPDKSGLPSDRFSAERTGGSVSTLTIQRTQQEDSAVYLCASSLGPPAPREQYFGPGTRLTVT.

This chain connects TRBV20-1 to TRBJ1-1, with TRBD1 matching over 8 bases. This CDR3 has 15 amino acids. Germline V gives CDR1 DFQATT, CDR2 SNEGSKA (reference sequence). V gave up 0 bases and J gave up 5 bases; unmatched junction bases: 8. The CDR3 DNA follows: TGCAGTGCTAGAGAATTCCGACAGGGGAGAACTGAAGCTTTCTTT. This codes for CSAREFRQGRTEAFF.

The chain employs TRBV9 and TRBJ2-2; 9 bases align to TRBD2. Germline assignment: CDR1 SGDLS and CDR2 YYNGEE. Trimming removed 9 bases from V and 5 bases from J; junction bases left unmatched: 8. CDR3 length equals 14 residues. CDR3 amino acids: CATSGREGTGELFF. The CDR3 nucleotides are TGTGCCACGTCGGGGCGGGAGGGGACCGGGGAGCTGTTTTTT. Full variable domain (rest looked up from reference TRBV9 and TRBJ2-2): DSGVTQTPKHLITATGQRVTLRCSPRSGDLSVYWYQQSLDQGLQFLIQYYNGEERAKGNILERFSAQQFPDLHSELNLSSLELGDSALYFCATSGREGTGELFFGEGSRLTVL.

About this clonotype: Since the CDR3 does not end with the conserved phenylalanine or tryptophan, this likely comes from a read error. V usage is TRBV6-1 and J usage is TRBJ2-7, with 7 nucleotides matching TRBD1. The J call may be mistaken, given a closer DNA end match to TRBJ2-5. Germline-derived CDR1 and CDR2 are MNHNS and SASEGT. The length of the CDR3 is 17 residues. DNA of the CDR3: TGTGCCAGCAGTGACCCCGTGACAGGGTCAGGGTTAGTGACCCAGTACCTC. Translated, it gives CASSDPVTGSGLVTQYL.

This clonotype was counted once. The J gene is TRBJ1-1, the V gene TRBV7-2; D ambiguous. From germline, CDR1 is SGHTA and CDR2 FQGNSA. CDR3 length: 13 residues. Between the trimmed V and J ends, which lost 5 bases and 3 bases, there was a span of 10 bases. CDR3 region: CASSDYLDTEAFF. CDR3 DNA sequence: TGTGCCAGCAGCGATTATTTGGACACTGAAGCTTTCTTT.

This clonotype was seen only a few times. The chain has TRBV5-6 and TRBJ1-4; unclear D gene. Germline values: CDR1 SGHDT, CDR2 YYEEEE. The CDR3 is made up of 14 amino acids. V was shortened by 1 base and J by 7 bases, with 11 bases between the two germline ends. CDR3 protein: CASSLYRSTEKLFF. The CDR3 nucleotides read TGTGCCAGCAGCTTGTATAGGTCAACTGAAAAACTGTTTTTT.

The chain uses TRBV20-1 and TRBJ1-5; perhaps TRBD1 as D (6 bases). CDR1 is DFQATT, CDR2 SNEGSKA, per germline (reference sequence). The V gene lost 5 bases and the J gene lost 3 bases, with 17 bases spanning the gap. This CDR3 is 15 amino acids long. The chain's CDR3 is CSAPRGGEPNQPQHF. The CDR3 DNA sequence: TGCAGTGCTCCTCGAGGGGGGGAGCCCAATCAGCCCCAGCATTTT.

V usage is TRBV7-2 and J usage is TRBJ1-1; D remains ambiguous. With 5 bases removed from V and 5 bases from J, the gap between germline ends came to 18 bases. CDR3 length: 15 amino acids. Germline CDR1 reads SGHTA; CDR2 reads FQGNSA. The CDR3 nucleotides read TGTGCCAGCAGCGGGAATAGGGTGACGGGTACTGAAGCTTTCTTT. Amino acids: CASSGNRVTGTEAFF.

This clonotype has a count of ten or more. V and J are TRBV29-1 and TRBJ1-2; a possible D gene is TRBD1 (6 bases). Per germline, CDR1 SQVTM and CDR2 ANQGSEA. The CDR3 has 12 residues. Trimming shortened V by 6 bases and J by 4 bases, and 12 bases separated the two germline ends. CDR3 sequence: CSVLTGRYGYTF. The CDR3, as DNA: TGCAGCGTGCTCACAGGGCGCTATGGCTACACCTTC.

This clonotype showed up many times. V gene TRBV6-6 combines with J gene TRBJ1-6; TRBD1 aligns across 8 bases. This CDR3 is built from 14 residues. V shed 6 bases and J 10 bases; nucleotides not matched to a gene: 8. The germline V gene has CDR1 MNHNY and CDR2 SVGAGI (reference sequence). Here the CDR3 DNA reads TGTGCCAGCAGCAAGACAGGGGACATCTCACCCCTCCACTTT. This gives the protein CASSKTGDISPLHF.

This clonotype was detected a few times. The V and J genes are TRBV19 and TRBJ1-3; D is unclear. V lost 7 bases and J lost 2, with 6 bases in between. This CDR3 has 12 residues. CDR1 and CDR2 from the germline V gene are LNHDA and SQIVND (reference sequence). The DNA of the CDR3 is TGTGCCAGTATAGGTCCTGGAAACACCATATATTTT. It codes for CASIGPGNTIYF.

This clonotype came up a few times. The chain is built from TRBV7-2 and TRBJ1-5; 10 bases match TRBD1. The germline gives CDR1 SGHTA, CDR2 FQGNSA. CDR3 length equals 15 residues. With V trimmed by 5 bases and J by 6 bases, 7 bases remained unmatched. The CDR3 DNA reads TGTGCCAGCAGCAGACAGGGGGCGTTGCCTCAGCCCCAGCATTTT. This sequence encodes CASSRQGALPQPQHF.

The V call is TRBV28, the J call TRBJ1-2, with D perhaps TRBD1 (5 bases). CDR3 length equals 14 residues. Germline lookup yields CDR1 MDHEN and CDR2 SYDVKM. V was cut by 4 bases and J by 3 bases, with 12 bases left in between. Here the CDR3 reads CASSSYGGDYGYTF. Written as DNA, the CDR3 is TGTGCCAGCAGTTCCTATGGGGGGGACTATGGCTACACCTTC.